Listed below are T cell receptor beta chains from one sample, sequenced in a study of T cells in Graves' hyperthyroidism and ophthalmopathy. TCRdb independently ran MiXCR on the multiplex PCR reads; one entry per CDR3 protein. The sample lists some 560,000 distinct CDR3 sequences, approximately 14% seen once, with around 7.8% in the top ten. The specimen sequenced was blood. The source of these receptors is a woman in her twenties or thirties with Graves' hyperthyroidism. Both conserved end residues are part of each CDR3. Fields, in order: CDR3 length, clone size, D gene, J gene, V gene, CDR3 DNA, CDR3 protein. A D gene is named only where the DNA matches it firmly. Not all rows give a size; the values are once, few, many and, for expanded clones, a class.

14	-	-	TRBJ1-3	TRBV28	TGTGCCAGCAGTGGTGGAGGGTATGGAAACACCATATATTTT	CASSGGGYGNTIYF
12	-	-	TRBJ2-7	TRBV29-1	TGCAGCGCTGGACTCCTAATGAGTGAGCAGTACTTC	CSAGLLMSEQYF
15	few	TRBD2	TRBJ2-7	TRBV6-2/TRBV6-3	TGTGCCAGCAGTCGGACTAGCGGGAGCGACTACGAGCAGTACTTC	CASSRTSGSDYEQYF
17	-	-	TRBJ2-7	TRBV12-3/TRBV12-4	TGTGCCAGCAGCCTTCTTGGTAAAGGCGTGGGGAGGTCCGAGCAGTACTTC	CASSLLGKGVGRSEQYF
17	few	TRBD2	TRBJ2-1	TRBV19	TGTGCCAGTAGTAAAACTAGCGGGAGGGCAGGCTACAATGAGCAGTTCTTC	CASSKTSGRAGYNEQFF
12	few	TRBD1	TRBJ1-1	TRBV29-1	TGCAGCGGACAGGGATTGAACACTGAAGCTTTCTTT	CSGQGLNTEAFF
12	few	-	TRBJ2-1	TRBV28	TGTGCCAGCAGCCTAGGCTCCCATGAGCAGTTCTTC	CASSLGSHEQFF
16	few	TRBD2	TRBJ2-1	TRBV20-1	TGCAGTGCCATAGGGGCTAGCGGGAGGGCCGGAAATGAGCAGTTCTTC	CSAIGASGRAGNEQFF
14	-	-	TRBJ2-7	TRBV2	TGTGCCACTCACGGCTTCGACAGGTCCTACGAGCAGTACTTC	CATHGFDRSYEQYF
14	many	-	TRBJ1-3	TRBV3-1	TGTGCCAGCAGTCCGGGCCGCTCTGGAAACACCATATATTTT	CASSPGRSGNTIYF